The 17 T cell receptor beta chains reported below all come from one sample, sequenced in a study of blood T cell repertoires in COVID-19. The protocol was immunoSEQ multiplex PCR, while the TCRdb copy is restricted to in-frame clones and leaves out a portion. The sample consists of roughly 160,000 clones, roughly 86% of them appearing once. What was sequenced was peripheral blood. Receptors originate from a man between 60 and 70 years old with COVID-19, enrolled during active disease.

The V call is TRBV10-3, the J call TRBJ2-7; D is ambiguous. V was trimmed by 3 bases and J by 7 bases, leaving 13 bases between them. This CDR3 comprises 13 residues. Germline V gene lookup returns CDR1 ENHRY and CDR2 SYGVKD. CDR3 residues: CAISEVSSREQYF. The CDR3 nucleotides are TGTGCCATCAGTGAAGTATCTTCTAGGGAGCAGTACTTC.

This chain links TRBV19 with TRBJ1-2; TRBD1 agrees at 7 bases. The CDR3 length is 14 residues. Germline-derived CDR1 and CDR2 are LNHDA and SQIVND (reference sequence). V trimming: 9 bases; J trimming: 6 bases; junction bases outside the gene matches: 13. CDR3 protein: CASLPGDRSDGYTF. The CDR3 coding sequence is TGTGCCAGCCTTCCCGGGGACAGATCGGATGGCTACACCTTC.

This rearrangement joins TRBV7-2 to TRBJ2-3; D is possibly TRBD1 (5 bases). The CDR3 runs 18 residues. The germline V and J ends were trimmed by 4 bases and 0 bases, with 20 bases remaining between them. Germline CDR1 SGHTA, CDR2 FQGNSA. In DNA, the CDR3 is TGTGCCAGCAGCTCTAAGCCGAGACAGCTTTCTAGCACAGATACGCAGTATTTT. Translated: CASSSKPRQLSSTDTQYF.

This clone was recorded once. The chain couples TRBV19 to TRBJ1-1; D might be TRBD1 (6 bases). Germline V gene data show CDR1 as LNHDA and CDR2 as SQIVND (reference sequence). There are 15 residues in the CDR3. Trimming removed 5 bases from V and 1 base from J, with 14 bases in between. DNA of the CDR3: TGTGCCAGTAGTCTATCTGGGACATCGAACACTGAAGCTTTCTTT. This sequence encodes CASSLSGTSNTEAFF.

The J gene is TRBJ1-4, the V gene TRBV7-3, with D tentatively TRBD1 (5 bases). V lost 5 bases to trimming and J lost 5 bases, with 15 bases between them. This CDR3 region has 15 residues. In germline, CDR1 is SGHTA, CDR2 FQGTGA. In DNA form, the CDR3 reads TGTGCCAGCAGCGTATCAGGGAACCCAAATGAAAAACTGTTTTTT. Translated: CASSVSGNPNEKLFF.

The chain uses TRBV19 and TRBJ1-1; 9 positions match TRBD1. Germline lookup yields CDR1 LNHDA and CDR2 SQIVND (reference sequence). J gave up 5 bases and V 4 bases, and 11 bases lay outside the gene matches. CDR3 size: 16 residues. The CDR3 DNA reads as TGTGCCAGTAGTACACCTCCGGGACAGGGAGATACTGAAGCTTTCTTT. Protein sequence: CASSTPPGQGDTEAFF.

V gene TRBV3-1 (or the pseudogene TRBV3-2) combines with J gene TRBJ1-1; D possibly corresponds to TRBD1 (5 bases). The CDR3 spans 16 residues. V dropped 3 bases and J dropped 5 bases, with 19 bases sitting between them. The V gene's germline CDR1 is LGHDT and CDR2 YNNKEL (reference sequence). In DNA form, the CDR3 reads TGTGCCAGCAGCCAGAACGTTTGGGGACTGAGGACTGAAGCTTTCTTT. It specifies CASSQNVWGLRTEAFF.

V and J are TRBV2 and TRBJ2-2; 9 bases are shared with TRBD1. Per the germline V gene, CDR1 is SNHLY and CDR2 is FYNNEI. The CDR3 runs to 14 residues. Germline trimming cut 6 bases from V and 7 bases from J; bases unmatched to any gene: 6. The CDR3 here is CASRSQGAGGELFF. The CDR3 bases are TGTGCCAGCAGGTCACAGGGGGCGGGCGGGGAGCTGTTTTTT.

V is TRBV2 and J is TRBJ2-6; D is possibly TRBD1 (5 bases). The CDR3 spans 16 residues. V was trimmed by 5 bases and J by 4 bases, leaving 15 bases between them. Germline CDR1 and CDR2: SNHLY and FYNNEI. In DNA form, the CDR3 reads TGTGCCAGCAGTATACAGGCCAGCTCAGGGGCCAACGTCCTGACTTTC. Translated: CASSIQASSGANVLTF.

The genes are TRBV27 and TRBJ1-1, with 7 positions matching TRBD1. The CDR3 sequence is 13 residues long. The trim removed 2 bases at V and 4 bases at J, leaving 1 base unmatched. From germline, CDR1 is MNHEY and CDR2 SMNVEV (reference sequence). CDR3 DNA: TGTGCCAGCAGTTTACAGGGGGGCACTGAAGCTTTCTTT. Protein: CASSLQGGTEAFF.

This chain links TRBV5-1 with TRBJ2-7, with a tentative D call TRBD2 (5 bases). Deletions cut 4 bases from V and 5 bases from J, with 13 bases between. CDR1 and CDR2 from the germline V gene are SGHRS and YFSETQ. The CDR3 totals 13 residues. The CDR3 DNA follows: TGCGCCAGCAGCCCGGGGAGTAGGGACGAGCAGTACTTC. It is translated as CASSPGSRDEQYF.

The chain links TRBV9 to TRBJ1-2, with 9 bases matching TRBD1. V shed 1 base, J shed 7 bases, and the junction held 8 bases outside the gene matches. The germline gives CDR1 SGDLS, CDR2 YYNGEE. This CDR3 spans 15 amino acids. DNA of the CDR3: TGTGCCAGCAGCGTATTTGAGGGACAGGGTCTTGGCTACACCTTC. This encodes CASSVFEGQGLGYTF.

The rearrangement uses TRBV27 and TRBJ2-7; tentative D call: TRBD2 (6 bases). From germline, CDR1 is MNHEY and CDR2 SMNVEV (reference sequence). The CDR3 consists of 15 residues. Trimming pared 8 bases from V and 2 bases from J, leaving 19 bases between. CDR3 bases: TGTGCCAGCCGGGATTACCTTTCGGGAGCCTACGAGCAGTACTTC. Protein product: CASRDYLSGAYEQYF.

The chain carries TRBV6-6 and TRBJ1-4; D call uncertain. From germline, CDR1 is MNHNY and CDR2 SVGAGI (reference sequence). The CDR3 extends over 11 amino acids. The V end was cut by 8 bases, the J end by 8 bases, with 9 bases between. This CDR3 is CASGGGEKLFF. The CDR3 nucleotides read TGTGCCAGCGGAGGCGGAGAAAAACTGTTTTTT.

CDR3 residues: CASSQGVDTGELFF. The CDR3 DNA is TGTGCCAGTTCACAGGGGGTGGACACCGGGGAGCTGTTTTTT. The rearrangement joins TRBV19 to TRBJ2-2; 8 bases are a match to TRBD1. The CDR3 extends over 14 amino acids. The V and J ends lost 8 bases and 3 bases, in that order; junction bases with no gene match: 5. Germline V gene sequence: CDR1 LNHDA, CDR2 SQIVND (reference sequence).

This clone was seen just once. The chain carries TRBV19 and TRBJ1-1, with D perhaps TRBD1 (5 bases). Looked up from germline, CDR1 is LNHDA and CDR2 is SQIVND (reference sequence). The CDR3 totals 15 residues. Between the trimmed V and J ends, which lost 6 bases and 1 base, there was a span of 15 bases. The CDR3 spells CASSPRTSENTEAFF. CDR3 sequence (DNA): TGTGCCAGTAGCCCCCGGACATCAGAGAACACTGAAGCTTTCTTT.

The chain links TRBV10-3 to TRBJ1-1; D gene unclear. Trimming took off 1 base at V and 6 bases at J, with 9 bases between the two ends. The CDR3 contains 13 residues. CDR1 ENHRY and CDR2 SYGVKD come from the germline V gene. The CDR3 bases are TGTGCCATCAGTGAGTTAGAGGGCGCTGAAGCTTTCTTT. Residues: CAISELEGAEAFF.